This record looks at one T cell receptor beta chain sequence and its context. The sample belongs to a study of blood T cell repertoires in COVID-19. Study context: Sources were T cells, B-cell-depleted T cells, or PBMCs; the material itself was cDNA or gDNA.

Germline CDR1 is KGHSH and CDR2 is LQKENI. V trimming: 3 bases; J trimming: 4 bases; junction bases outside the gene matches: 3. This CDR3 has 14 residues. Sequencing was performed with immunoSEQ multiplex PCR; in TCRdb, only in-frame clones are kept and a portion is missing. The sample includes 70,000 to 100,000 clones, roughly 80% seen only once; the top ten take 3.5% to 4.5%. Sequencing was done on a sample of peripheral blood. This chain links TRBV18 with TRBJ1-1, with 9 bases aligning to TRBD1. The TCR originated in a woman aged 50 to 60 with acute or convalescent COVID-19. CDR3 sequence (DNA): TGTGCCAGCTCACCCCAGACAGGGGGCACTGAAGCTTTCTTT. As protein: CASSPQTGGTEAFF.